Following are 28 T cell receptor beta chains from one sample sequenced in a study of cytomegalovirus exposure and HLA in healthy donors. It was with 60 Vbeta and 13 Jbeta primers that the PCR ran. Profiling relied on immunoSEQ multiplex PCR, and the TCRdb table lists in-frame clones only, not all of them. The ten top clones account for 0.75% to 0.85%, within a sample of under 200,000 clones. Sequenced sample: PBMCs. The source is a woman aged 18-29 years in good health and CMV-seropositive.

As concerns this clone: Other DNA sequences in the sample encode the same CDR3. The J gene is TRBJ2-1, the V gene TRBV5-4, with 10 bases fitting TRBD1. The germline gives CDR1 SGHNT, CDR2 YYREEE (reference sequence). The CDR3 has 15 residues. The ends lost 3 bases at V and 4 bases at J; junction bases unmatched: 4. DNA for the CDR3: TGTGCCAGCAGCTATGGACAGGGGGTTTACAATGAGCAGTTCTTC. It is translated as CASSYGQGVYNEQFF.

The V gene is TRBV7-2, the J gene TRBJ1-1, with 7 bases lining up with TRBD1. Germline V gene lookup returns CDR1 SGHTA and CDR2 FQGNSA. This CDR3 has 14 residues. After removal of 4 bases from V and 1 base from J, the junction contained 3 bases not matched to a gene. The CDR3 here is CASSSGQPNTEAFF. As DNA, the CDR3 is TGTGCCAGCAGCTCGGGACAGCCGAACACTGAAGCTTTCTTT.

The rearrangement uses TRBV19 and TRBJ2-2; the D is unclear. The CDR3 is 14 residues long. Germline V gene lookup returns CDR1 LNHDA and CDR2 SQIVND (reference sequence). V was cut by 3 bases and J by 4 bases, with 9 bases left in between. CDR3 DNA sequence: TGTGCCAGTAGTATCTCCGGTGGCACCGGGGAGCTGTTTTTT. This translates into CASSISGGTGELFF.

V is TRBV7-2 and J is TRBJ2-5, with D possibly matching TRBD1 (6 bases). V was cut by 6 bases and J by 7 bases, with 15 bases left in between. The CDR3 is 13 amino acids. Looked up from germline, CDR1 is SGHTA and CDR2 is FQGNSA. The CDR3 region has the DNA TGTGCCAGCAGTGAGGGCAGGGGTGGGACCCAGTACTTC. As protein: CASSEGRGGTQYF. The entire variable domain, with the rest obtained from reference TRBV7-2 and TRBJ2-5, is as follows: GAGVSQSPSNKVTEKGKDVELRCDPISGHTALYWYRQSLGQGLEFLIYFQGNSAPDKSGLPSDRFSAERTGGSVSTLTIQRTQQEDSAVYLCASSEGRGGTQYFGPGTRLLVL.

The J gene is TRBJ1-4, the V gene TRBV21-1; the table's D call of TRBD1 was not tested on the DNA. TRBV21-1 is a pseudogene. The CDR3 has 15 amino acids. The CDR3 sequence: CASSRRTGEDEKLFF. As DNA, the CDR3 is TGTGCCAGCAGCAGACGGACAGGGGAGGATGAAAAACTGTTTTTT.

This chain links TRBV30 with TRBJ1-1; 8 nucleotides agree with TRBD1. Germline CDR1 GTSNPN, CDR2 SVGIG (reference sequence). After removal of 4 bases from V and 3 bases from J, the junction contained 10 bases not matched to a gene. CDR3 length equals 15 residues. The DNA of the CDR3 is TGTGCCTGGAATTATCCGACAGGGGTGGACACTGAAGCTTTCTTT. Residues: CAWNYPTGVDTEAFF.

V and J are TRBV18 and TRBJ1-1; perhaps TRBD1 as D (5 bases). Trimming pared 2 bases from V and 2 bases from J, leaving 6 bases between. This CDR3 is 13 amino acids long. Germline V gene sequence: CDR1 KGHSH, CDR2 LQKENI. The CDR3 loop is CASSPGANTEAFF. The CDR3 bases are TGTGCCAGCTCACCAGGGGCTAACACTGAAGCTTTCTTT. Full variable domain (missing parts from reference TRBV18 and TRBJ1-1): NAGVMQNPRHLVRRRGQEARLRCSPMKGHSHVYWYRQLPEEGLKFMVYLQKENIIDESGMPKERFSAEFPKEGPSILRIQQVVRGDSAAYFCASSPGANTEAFFGQGTRLTVV.

This rearrangement joins TRBV7-3 to TRBJ2-3; 7 nucleotides agree with TRBD1. CDR3 length: 15 amino acids. J lost 2 bases, V lost 4 bases, and 6 bases had no gene match. Germline loops: CDR1 SGHTA, CDR2 FQGTGA. In nucleotides, the CDR3 is TGTGCCAGCAGCTCTCAGGGGGTTTACACAGATACGCAGTATTTT. This sequence encodes CASSSQGVYTDTQYF.

V usage is TRBV5-1 and J usage is TRBJ2-2, with 9 nucleotides matching TRBD2. Germline CDR1 is SGHRS and CDR2 is YFSETQ. This CDR3 region has 15 residues. Unmatched junction bases numbered 3, after V lost 4 bases and J lost 2 bases. The CDR3 here is CASSLSGGNTGELFF. The CDR3, as DNA: TGCGCCAGCAGCCTTAGCGGGGGTAACACCGGGGAGCTGTTTTTT.

In nucleotides, the CDR3 is TGTGCCACCAGCAGAAACTTTGTAGCGGGAGGGTACACCGGGGAGCTGTTTTTT. Protein product: CATSRNFVAGGYTGELFF. The genes are TRBV15 and TRBJ2-2, with 11 bases aligning to TRBD2. The junction had 8 bases not matched to a gene; V was cut back by 2 bases and J by 3 bases. The CDR3 length is 18 residues. From germline, CDR1 is LNHNV and CDR2 YYDKDF (reference sequence).

The V and J genes are TRBV2 and TRBJ1-5, with 9 bases fitting TRBD1. CDR1 is SNHLY and CDR2 is FYNNEI in the germline V gene. Trimming cost V 6 bases and J 9 bases; bases outside gene matches: 9. This CDR3 is 14 amino acids long. In nucleotides, the CDR3 is TGTGCCAGCAGAGCCGGGACAGGGTTAGCGCCCCAGCATTTT. Its protein is CASRAGTGLAPQHF.

The chain joins TRBV30 to TRBJ1-3; D is undetermined. The CDR3 covers 13 residues. Germline V gene data show CDR1 as GTSNPN and CDR2 as SVGIG (reference sequence). Trimming left V 4 bases short and J 0 bases short, with 7 bases between. This chain's CDR3 is CAWTGNSGNTIYF. The CDR3 bases are TGTGCCTGGACCGGGAACTCTGGAAACACCATATATTTT.

The genes are TRBV18 and TRBJ1-1; D possibly corresponds to TRBD1 (6 bases). This CDR3 comprises 13 residues. Germline V lookup: CDR1 KGHSH, CDR2 LQKENI. The ends were cut back, 3 bases at V and 7 bases at J, with 12 bases in the middle. Written as DNA, the CDR3 is TGTGCCAGCTCACCGGACAGCGGGATTGAAGCTTTCTTT. Residues: CASSPDSGIEAFF.

The chain employs TRBV27 and TRBJ2-5; D unclear. Near its end, the DNA agrees better with TRBJ2-7, so the J call may be wrong. The germline gives CDR1 MNHEY, CDR2 SMNVEV (reference sequence). The CDR3 extends over 13 amino acids. The CDR3 nucleotides read TGTGCCAGCAGTCCAGGCCCCCTCTACGAGCAGTACTTC. Its protein is CASSPGPLYEQYF.

The chain is built from TRBV5-1 and TRBJ2-5; D remains ambiguous. Trimming took 0 bases from V and 1 from J, leaving 4 bases between them. The CDR3 consists of 13 residues. Looked up from germline, CDR1 is SGHRS and CDR2 is YFSETQ. The CDR3 loop is CASSLAVQETQYF. The DNA of the CDR3 is TGCGCCAGCAGCTTGGCCGTCCAAGAGACCCAGTACTTC.

This sequence joins TRBV5-5 and TRBJ1-4; 9 nucleotides agree with TRBD1. Germline V CDR1 and CDR2: SGHKS, YYEKEE (reference sequence). The junction had 14 bases not matched to a gene; V was cut back by 3 bases and J by 8 bases. CDR3 length: 17 amino acids. The CDR3, as DNA: TGTGCCAGCAGCTCGAGAAGGAAGACAGGGGGGGGAGAAAAACTGTTTTTT. Translating it yields CASSSRRKTGGGEKLFF.

The V and J genes are TRBV27 and TRBJ2-2; perhaps TRBD2 as D (5 bases). The CDR3 runs 16 residues. CDR1 and CDR2 from the germline V gene are MNHEY and SMNVEV (reference sequence). Deletions cut 2 bases from V and 5 bases from J, with 15 bases between. CDR3 residues: CASSLIRGSGTGELFF. DNA of the CDR3: TGTGCCAGCAGTTTAATCCGCGGCTCGGGGACCGGGGAGCTGTTTTTT.

V is TRBV6-1 and J is TRBJ2-5; 10 bases map to TRBD2. The CDR3 has 14 amino acids. Germline V lookup: CDR1 MNHNS, CDR2 SASEGT. V dropped 6 bases and J dropped 3; count of bases not matched to a gene: 4. The CDR3: CASRDTSGKETQYF. CDR3 nucleotides: TGTGCCAGCAGGGACACTAGCGGGAAAGAGACCCAGTACTTC.

The CDR3 spells CASGLALRDEIRDFSYEQYF. In DNA form, the CDR3 reads TGTGCTAGTGGTTTGGCCCTACGGGACGAGATCCGGGACTTCTCCTACGAGCAGTACTTC. The gene calls are TRBV12-5 and TRBJ2-7, with D perhaps TRBD2 (6 bases). In germline, CDR1 is LGHNT, CDR2 FRNRAP. V was shortened by 1 base and J by 0 bases, with 25 bases between the two germline ends. The length of the CDR3 is 20 residues.

The J gene is TRBJ2-7, the V gene TRBV14, with D unresolved. With 2 bases removed from V and 3 bases from J, the gap between germline ends came to 14 bases. The germline gives CDR1 SGHDN, CDR2 FVKESK. CDR3 length: 15 amino acids. CDR3 sequence: CASSQPLRGVYEQYF. The CDR3 DNA sequence: TGTGCCAGCAGCCAACCTCTGCGTGGAGTCTACGAGCAGTACTTC.

The rearrangement uses TRBV29-1 and TRBJ1-1; tentatively, D is TRBD1 (6 bases). Trimming took 3 bases from V and 4 from J, leaving 15 bases between them. CDR3 length equals 14 residues. Germline values: CDR1 SQVTM, CDR2 ANQGSEA. CDR3 amino acids: CSVEFLDRTTEAFF. The CDR3 DNA reads as TGCAGCGTTGAGTTTCTTGACAGGACCACTGAAGCTTTCTTT.

The gene calls are TRBV6-5 and TRBJ2-1; D possibly corresponds to TRBD1 (5 bases). Deletions cut 0 bases from V and 2 bases from J, with 8 bases between. The CDR3 runs to 15 residues. Per the germline V gene, CDR1 is MNHEY and CDR2 is SVGAGI. This CDR3 reads CASSYSGRPYNEQFF. The CDR3 DNA follows: TGTGCCAGCAGTTACTCGGGGCGCCCCTACAATGAGCAGTTCTTC.

V and J are TRBV5-1 and TRBJ2-2; TRBD2 might be the D (6 bases). Trimming left V 0 bases short and J 3 bases short, with 9 bases between. This CDR3 contains 15 residues. From germline, CDR1 is SGHRS and CDR2 YFSETQ. In nucleotides, the CDR3 is TGCGCCAGCAGCTTGGATCCGGGAGACACCGGGGAGCTGTTTTTT. Residues: CASSLDPGDTGELFF.

V is TRBV19 and J is TRBJ1-1; 10 nucleotides agree with TRBD1. Germline V gene data show CDR1 as LNHDA and CDR2 as SQIVND (reference sequence). V lost 7 bases to trimming and J lost 4 bases; unmatched junction nucleotides: 3. The CDR3 is 13 residues long. In nucleotides, the CDR3 is TGTGCCAGTACCCGGACAGGGGGCACTGAAGCTTTCTTT. Translating it yields CASTRTGGTEAFF.

This chain uses TRBV27 with TRBJ2-7; no clear D. With 2 bases removed from V and 1 base from J, the gap between germline ends came to 9 bases. The V gene's germline CDR1 is MNHEY and CDR2 SMNVEV (reference sequence). There are 14 residues in the CDR3. The CDR3 reads CASSLMVGSYEQYF. CDR3 nucleotide sequence: TGTGCCAGCAGTTTAATGGTCGGTTCCTACGAGCAGTACTTC.

The chain carries TRBV4-1 and TRBJ1-4, with TRBD1 matching 7 bases. Germline CDR1 reads MGHRA; CDR2 reads YSYEKL. The CDR3 has 14 residues. Trimming removed 6 bases from V and 7 bases from J; junction bases left unmatched: 8. Here the CDR3 reads CASSPGQMGEKLFF. The CDR3 coding sequence is TGCGCCAGCAGTCCGGGACAGATGGGTGAAAAACTGTTTTTT.

V usage is TRBV18 and J usage is TRBJ1-1; no reliable D call. The CDR3 loop spans 15 amino acids. V was trimmed by 2 bases and J by 6 bases, leaving 16 bases between them. Per germline, CDR1 KGHSH and CDR2 LQKENI. The DNA of the CDR3 is TGTGCCAGCTCACCAAGTTCTCTTAGTAGTGCTGAAGCTTTCTTT. Its translation: CASSPSSLSSAEAFF.

The rearrangement links TRBV6-5 to TRBJ2-7, with D unclear. Germline V lookup: CDR1 MNHEY, CDR2 SVGAGI. Trimming removed 2 bases at V and 2 bases at J, with 7 bases between. This CDR3 comprises 13 residues. This CDR3 is CASSYAETYEQYF. CDR3 coding DNA: TGTGCCAGCAGTTACGCGGAAACCTACGAGCAGTACTTC.